The sequence of this T cell receptor (beta chain) was determined in a study of T cells in Graves' hyperthyroidism and ophthalmopathy. Thyroid ultrasound and orbital computed tomography, with clinical symptoms and serum thyroxine and TRAb, informed diagnoses. Fresh 10 ml peripheral blood yielded PBMCs. This CDR3 contains 15 residues. Per the germline V gene, CDR1 is SGHRS and CDR2 is YFSETQ. General study points: Stable hyperthyroidism and ophthalmopathy were separated using 13 V-J signatures. Most clonotypes expanded in thyroid above 0.001 were likewise present in blood.

TCR beta CDR3 regions were amplified from RNA. With the HTBI primer set, the TCR CDR3 went through a first round of RT-PCR. TCRdb reanalysed the multiplex PCR reads using MiXCR and keeps one entry per CDR3 protein. The sample shows 700,000 to 850,000 distinct CDR3 sequences, approximately 40% of them seen only once. About this clonotype itself: No antigen is known for it. Germline is not matched at one junction end, which may reflect a read error.

This sequence was found in a woman in her forties with Graves' hyperthyroidism. Sequencing was performed on blood. The chain couples TRBV5-1 to TRBJ1-5; TRBD1 agrees at 7 bases. This CDR3 is CASSASTGSNRPQHF. The DNA of the CDR3 is TGCGCCAGCAGCGCATCGACAGGGAGCAATCGGCCCCAGCATTTT.